What follows describes a single TCR beta chain. Only a few counts were recorded for this clonotype. What antigen it recognizes has not been identified. Base qualities are not at hand, and no much larger clone is one base apart. A distance of 5 bases separates the germline ends of V and J, which lose 2 bases and 3 bases respectively. In the germline V gene, CDR1 corresponds to SGHNT and CDR2 to YENEEA. There are 12 amino acids in the CDR3, from cysteine to phenylalanine inclusive. The kept DNA is CDR3 alone, 36 bases in frame from the first base. This record comes from a study of CD8 T cells in ankylosing spondylitis (dated by TCRdb to 2016 to 2017). With respect to the entire study: To find TCR variants linked to disease, the study profiled T cell receptor beta repertoires in ankylosing spondylitis patients and healthy donors. The full study cohort comprised around 25 ankylosing spondylitis patients and 110 or so healthy donors. Peripheral blood was sampled, and synovial fluid was additionally collected from ankylosing spondylitis patients.

What the research found in general, with its limitations: Blood from ankylosing spondylitis patients appeared to be characterized by a TCR beta motif composed of about eight highly homologous amino acid variants. The disease-linked clones showed a CD8+ phenotype and occurred at relatively low frequencies in peripheral blood. Some motif variants were previously reported in synovial fluid and blood of reactive arthritis patients, suggesting common disease-initiation mechanisms. The disease-linked clones were reported as significantly enriched in matched synovial fluid samples from ankylosing spondylitis patients.

These reads were obtained on an Illumina HiSeq 2500. TCR beta libraries were prepared by quantitative 5'-RACE with molecular barcodes. The paper's data handling went like this. Disease-linked TCR variants were identified with a new computational method built on a probabilistic model of VDJ rearrangement. TCRdb trimmed the raw reads at Q25, called clones with MiXCR and kept productive beta chains. One record per CDR3 amino acid sequence lists the most common genes and DNA. V and J calls and clone size were set by TCRdb, not the authors. The sample contains fewer than 500,000 distinct CDR3 sequences, about a fifth of them found a single time. The ten largest clones add up to 15% to 20% of the sample.

The sample taken for sequencing was blood, either unsorted or a sorted T cell fraction (not recorded which). The sequence was obtained from a male donor with ankylosing spondylitis. Recombination linked TRBV11-3 to TRBJ2-7, with the identity of the D gene unclear. Here is the DNA: TGTGCCAGCAGCTTAATAGTCTACGAGCAGTACTTC. The translation is CASSLIVYEQYF.